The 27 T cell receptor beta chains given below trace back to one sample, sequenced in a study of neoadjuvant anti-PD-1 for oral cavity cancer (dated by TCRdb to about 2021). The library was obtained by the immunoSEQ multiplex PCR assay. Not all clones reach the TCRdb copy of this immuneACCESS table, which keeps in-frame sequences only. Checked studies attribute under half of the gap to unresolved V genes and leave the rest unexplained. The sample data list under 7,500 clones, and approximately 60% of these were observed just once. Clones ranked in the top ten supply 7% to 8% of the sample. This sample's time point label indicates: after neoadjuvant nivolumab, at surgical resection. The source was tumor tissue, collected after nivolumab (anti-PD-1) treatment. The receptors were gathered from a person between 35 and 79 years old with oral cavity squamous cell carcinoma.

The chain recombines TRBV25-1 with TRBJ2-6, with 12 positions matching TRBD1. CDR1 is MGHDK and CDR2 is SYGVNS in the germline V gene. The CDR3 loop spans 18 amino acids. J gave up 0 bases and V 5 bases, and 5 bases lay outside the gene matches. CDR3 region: CASSPWDRGPSGANVLTF. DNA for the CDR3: TGTGCCAGCAGTCCCTGGGACAGGGGGCCCTCTGGGGCCAACGTCCTGACTTTC. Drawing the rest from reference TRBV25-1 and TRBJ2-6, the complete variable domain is EADIYQTPRYLVIGTGKKITLECSQTMGHDKMYWYQQDPGMELHLIHYSYGVNSTEKGDLSSESTVSRIRTEHFPLTLESARPSHTSQYLCASSPWDRGPSGANVLTFGAGSRLTVL.

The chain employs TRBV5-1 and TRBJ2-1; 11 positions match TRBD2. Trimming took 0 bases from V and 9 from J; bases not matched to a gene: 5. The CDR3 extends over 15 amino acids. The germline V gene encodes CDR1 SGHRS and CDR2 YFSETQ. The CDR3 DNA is TGCGCCAGCAGCTTGGATCTAGCGGGGGGTCCTGAGCAGTTCTTC. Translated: CASSLDLAGGPEQFF.

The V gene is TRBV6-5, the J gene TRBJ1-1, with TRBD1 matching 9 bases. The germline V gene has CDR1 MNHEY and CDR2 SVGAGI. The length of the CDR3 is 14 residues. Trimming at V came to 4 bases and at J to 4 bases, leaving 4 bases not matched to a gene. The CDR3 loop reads CASSSQGASTEAFF. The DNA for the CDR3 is TGTGCCAGCAGTTCACAGGGGGCTAGCACTGAAGCTTTCTTT.

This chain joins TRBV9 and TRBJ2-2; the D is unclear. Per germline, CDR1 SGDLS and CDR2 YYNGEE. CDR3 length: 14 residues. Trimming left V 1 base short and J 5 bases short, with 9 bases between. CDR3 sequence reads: CASSVMAGTGELFF. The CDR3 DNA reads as TGTGCCAGCAGCGTAATGGCAGGAACCGGGGAGCTGTTTTTT.

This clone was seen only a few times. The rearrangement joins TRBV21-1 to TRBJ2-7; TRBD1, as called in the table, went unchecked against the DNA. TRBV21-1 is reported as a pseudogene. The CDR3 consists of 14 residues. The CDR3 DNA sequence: TGTGCCAGCAGCAAAGGTAAGGGGTGGTACGAGCAGTACTTC. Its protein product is CASSKGKGWYEQYF.

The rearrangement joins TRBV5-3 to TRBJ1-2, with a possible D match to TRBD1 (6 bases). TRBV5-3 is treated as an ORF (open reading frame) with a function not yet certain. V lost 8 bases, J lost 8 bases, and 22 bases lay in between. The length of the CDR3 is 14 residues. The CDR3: CASSPERQGRGYTF. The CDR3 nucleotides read TGTGCCAGCAGCCCGGAGCGGCAGGGGAGAGGCTACACCTTC.

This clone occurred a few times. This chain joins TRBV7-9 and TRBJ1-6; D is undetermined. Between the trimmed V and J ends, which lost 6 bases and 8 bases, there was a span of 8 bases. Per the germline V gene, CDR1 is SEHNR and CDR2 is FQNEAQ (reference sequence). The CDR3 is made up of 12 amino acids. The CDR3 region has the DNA TGTGCCAGCAGTCGACGAGATTCACCCCTCCACTTT. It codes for CASSRRDSPLHF. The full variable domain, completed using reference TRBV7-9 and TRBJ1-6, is DTGVSQNPRHKITKRGQNVTFRCDPISEHNRLYWYRQTLGQGPEFLTYFQNEAQLEKSRLLSDRFSAERPKGSFSTLEIQRTEQGDSAMYLCASSRRDSPLHFGNGTRLTVT.

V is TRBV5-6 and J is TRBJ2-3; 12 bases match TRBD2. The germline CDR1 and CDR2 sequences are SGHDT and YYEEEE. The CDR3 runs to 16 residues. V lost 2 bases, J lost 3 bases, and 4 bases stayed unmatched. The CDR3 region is CASSFRLAGVTDTQYF. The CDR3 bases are TGTGCCAGCAGCTTCAGACTAGCGGGAGTTACAGATACGCAGTATTTT.

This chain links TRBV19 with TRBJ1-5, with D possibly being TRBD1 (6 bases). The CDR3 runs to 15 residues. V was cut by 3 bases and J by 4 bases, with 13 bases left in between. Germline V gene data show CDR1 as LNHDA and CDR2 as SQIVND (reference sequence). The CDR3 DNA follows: TGTGCCAGTAGTATGGGAGGGGGAAAGAATCAGCCCCAGCATTTT. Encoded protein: CASSMGGGKNQPQHF.

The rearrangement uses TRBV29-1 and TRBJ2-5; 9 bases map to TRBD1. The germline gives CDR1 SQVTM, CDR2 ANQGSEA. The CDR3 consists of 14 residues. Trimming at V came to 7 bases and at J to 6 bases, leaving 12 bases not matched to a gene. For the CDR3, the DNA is TGCAGCGCTGGGGGACAGGGCGGGAAAAAGACCCAGTACTTC. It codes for CSAGGQGGKKTQYF.

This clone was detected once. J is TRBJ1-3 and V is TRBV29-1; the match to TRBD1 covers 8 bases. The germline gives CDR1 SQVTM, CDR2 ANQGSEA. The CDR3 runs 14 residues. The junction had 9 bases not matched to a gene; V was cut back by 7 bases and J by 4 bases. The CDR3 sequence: CSASTGEWGNTIYF. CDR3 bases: TGCAGCGCCTCGACAGGGGAATGGGGAAACACCATATATTTT. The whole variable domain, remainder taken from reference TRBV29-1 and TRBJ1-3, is SAVISQKPSRDICQRGTSLTIQCQVDSQVTMMFWYRQQPGQSLTLIATANQGSEATYESGFVIDKFPISRPNLTFSTLTVSNMSPEDSSIYLCSASTGEWGNTIYFGEGSWLTVV.

DNA for the CDR3: TGTGCCAGCAGCCCCGGAAGAGTGAACACCGGGGAGCTGTTTTTT. Translating gives CASSPGRVNTGELFF. The V gene is TRBV9, the J gene TRBJ2-2; D call uncertain. V was pared by 4 bases and J by 1 base, with 11 bases between. This CDR3 contains 15 residues. Per germline, CDR1 SGDLS and CDR2 YYNGEE. Full variable domain (outside the CDR3, taken from reference TRBV9 and TRBJ2-2): DSGVTQTPKHLITATGQRVTLRCSPRSGDLSVYWYQQSLDQGLQFLIQYYNGEERAKGNILERFSAQQFPDLHSELNLSSLELGDSALYFCASSPGRVNTGELFFGEGSRLTVL.

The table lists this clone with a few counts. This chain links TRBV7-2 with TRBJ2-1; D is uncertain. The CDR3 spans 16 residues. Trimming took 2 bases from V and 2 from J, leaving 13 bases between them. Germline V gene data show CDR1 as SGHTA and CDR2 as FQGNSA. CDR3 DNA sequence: TGTGCCAGCAGCTTATCACGGGCGAGACCCTACAATGAGCAGTTCTTC. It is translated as CASSLSRARPYNEQFF.

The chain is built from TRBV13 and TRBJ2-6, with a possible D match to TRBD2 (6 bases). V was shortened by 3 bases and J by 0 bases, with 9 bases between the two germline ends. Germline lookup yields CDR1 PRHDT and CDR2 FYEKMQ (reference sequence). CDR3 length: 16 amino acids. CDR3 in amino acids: CASSLGGPSGANVLTF. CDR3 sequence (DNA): TGTGCCAGCAGCTTGGGAGGTCCCTCTGGGGCCAACGTCCTGACTTTC.

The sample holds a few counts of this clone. The CDR3 coding sequence is TGTGCCAGTAGTACTACGGGCACAAGGGGTAGCTACACCTTC. Protein product: CASSTTGTRGSYTF. The V gene is TRBV19, the J gene TRBJ1-2; perhaps TRBD1 as D (5 bases). Germline V lookup: CDR1 LNHDA, CDR2 SQIVND (reference sequence). This CDR3 has 14 amino acids. Deletions cut 4 bases from V and 9 bases from J, with 18 bases between.

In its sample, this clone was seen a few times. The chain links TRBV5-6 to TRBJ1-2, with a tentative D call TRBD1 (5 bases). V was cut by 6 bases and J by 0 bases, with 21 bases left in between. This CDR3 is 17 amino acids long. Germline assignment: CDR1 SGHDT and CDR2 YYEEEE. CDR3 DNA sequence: TGTGCCAGCACCCCCGGAAGGGGAAGGCAGGCTAACTATGGCTACACCTTC. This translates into CASTPGRGRQANYGYTF.

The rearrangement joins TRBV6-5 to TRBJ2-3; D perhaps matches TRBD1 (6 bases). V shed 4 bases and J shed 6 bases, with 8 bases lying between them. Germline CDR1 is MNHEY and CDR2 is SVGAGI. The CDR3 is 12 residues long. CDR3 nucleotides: TGTGCCAGCAGTTCTACAGGGGATACGCAGTATTTT. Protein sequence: CASSSTGDTQYF.

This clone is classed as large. CDR3 residues: CSVGTGGYTEAFF. The CDR3 nucleotides read TGCAGCGTAGGTACAGGGGGCTACACTGAAGCTTTCTTT. This sequence joins TRBV29-1 and TRBJ1-1; 9 bases fit TRBD1. Germline CDR1 SQVTM, CDR2 ANQGSEA. The junction had 5 bases not matched to a gene; V was cut back by 6 bases and J by 3 bases. The CDR3 has 13 residues.

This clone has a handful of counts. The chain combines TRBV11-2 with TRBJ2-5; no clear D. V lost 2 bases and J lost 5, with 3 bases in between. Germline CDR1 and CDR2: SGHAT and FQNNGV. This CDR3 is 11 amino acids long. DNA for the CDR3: TGTGCCAGCAGCTTATCGGAGACCCAGTACTTC. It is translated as CASSLSETQYF.

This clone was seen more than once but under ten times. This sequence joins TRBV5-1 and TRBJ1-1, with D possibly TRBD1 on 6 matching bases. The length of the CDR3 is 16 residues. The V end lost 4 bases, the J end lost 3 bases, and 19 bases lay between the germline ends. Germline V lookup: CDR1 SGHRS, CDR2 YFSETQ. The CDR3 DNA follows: TGCGCCAGCAGCAACTCTTACAGGGCGTGGGACACTGAAGCTTTCTTT. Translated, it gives CASSNSYRAWDTEAFF.

CDR3 region: CASSFVGMSAGELFF. CDR3 DNA: TGTGCCAGCAGTTTCGTCGGGATGTCGGCCGGGGAGCTGTTTTTT. The V gene is TRBV28, the J gene TRBJ2-2, with D perhaps matching TRBD2 (5 bases). CDR3 length: 15 amino acids. V was clipped by 3 bases and J by 6 bases, with 14 bases between them. Germline V CDR1 and CDR2: MDHEN, SYDVKM.

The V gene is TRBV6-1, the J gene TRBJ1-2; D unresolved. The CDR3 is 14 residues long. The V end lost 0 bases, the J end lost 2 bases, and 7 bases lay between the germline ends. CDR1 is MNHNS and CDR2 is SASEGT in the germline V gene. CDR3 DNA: TGTGCCAGCAGTGAAGCTAAGGAAAACTATGGCTACACCTTC. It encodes CASSEAKENYGYTF.

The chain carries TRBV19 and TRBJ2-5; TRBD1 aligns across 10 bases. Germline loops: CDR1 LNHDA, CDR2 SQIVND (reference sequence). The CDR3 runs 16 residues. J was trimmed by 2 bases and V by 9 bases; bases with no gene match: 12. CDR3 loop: CASSRGTGERQETQYF. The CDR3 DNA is TGTGCCAGCTCTCGCGGGACAGGGGAGCGGCAAGAGACCCAGTACTTC.

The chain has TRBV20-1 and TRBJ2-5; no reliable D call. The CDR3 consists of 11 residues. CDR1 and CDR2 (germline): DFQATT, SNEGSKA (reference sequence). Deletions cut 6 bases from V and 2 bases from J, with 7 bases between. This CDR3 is CSAQPQETQYF. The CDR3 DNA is TGCAGTGCCCAACCACAAGAGACCCAGTACTTC.

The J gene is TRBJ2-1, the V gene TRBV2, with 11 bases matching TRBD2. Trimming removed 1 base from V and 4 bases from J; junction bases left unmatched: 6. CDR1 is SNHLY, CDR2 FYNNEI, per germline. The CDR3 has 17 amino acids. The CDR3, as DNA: TGTGCCAGCAGTGAAGTTGTACTAGCGGGGGATTACAATGAGCAGTTCTTC. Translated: CASSEVVLAGDYNEQFF.

CDR3 sequence: CASSLGGTGGASPLHF. The CDR3 DNA reads TGCGCCAGCAGCTTGGGGGGGACAGGGGGAGCCTCACCCCTCCACTTT. The V call is TRBV5-1, the J call TRBJ1-6, with 11 bases lining up with TRBD1. V lost 0 bases to trimming and J lost 10 bases; unmatched junction nucleotides: 6. The CDR3 is made up of 16 amino acids. Germline-derived CDR1 and CDR2 are SGHRS and YFSETQ. The whole variable domain, remainder taken from reference TRBV5-1 and TRBJ1-6, is KAGVTQTPRYLIKTRGQQVTLSCSPISGHRSVSWYQQTPGQGLQFLFEYFSETQRNKGNFPGRFSGRQFSNSRSEMNVSTLELGDSALYLCASSLGGTGGASPLHFGNGTRLTVT.

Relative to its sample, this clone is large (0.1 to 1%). The CDR3 is CASSHLRLAGGNEQFF. The CDR3 nucleotides read TGTGCCAGCAGCCATCTTCGGCTAGCGGGGGGCAATGAGCAGTTCTTC. The chain employs TRBV14 and TRBJ2-1; 11 positions agree with TRBD2. V dropped 3 bases and J dropped 6; count of bases not matched to a gene: 7. The CDR3 length is 16 residues. CDR1 and CDR2 (germline): SGHDN, FVKESK.